This record concerns one TCR beta chain sequence. The antigen is unknown. The entry originates in a study of T cells expressing NK-cell markers. As for the study in general: In the group of eight sequenced donors, seven were HCMV-seropositive and one was seronegative.

Whole-study findings and limits: Similarly, these clonotypes led the CD3+CD56-NKG2C+ fraction as well in several donors. Roughly 6 of the donors carried dominant NKG2C+ clonotypes that took up roughly 1.0-8% of their CD8+ T cells.

Germline V CDR1 and CDR2: SGHTA, FQGNSA. The CDR3 has 13 residues. Libraries used 5'RACE template switching adding universal primer site and UMIs. TCRdb derives one entry per CDR3 protein from the 5' RACE reads, leaving out DNA. The sample table sets out hundreds of thousands of distinct CDR3 sequences. The sequencing sample was made of blood T cells: a sorted CD56 or NKG2C T cell subset, CD4+ or CD8+ T cells, or bulk PBMC T cells (not recorded which). This receptor was identified in a woman aged 18-70 years in good health. The J gene is TRBJ2-7, the V gene TRBV7-2; the TCRdb D gene call, TRBD1, has no DNA to confirm it. The CDR3 spells CASSSTGLDEQYF.